A selection of T cell receptor beta chains follows, all from one sample in a study of control samples from healthy donors and cancer patients. Measured with immunoSEQ multiplex PCR; TCRdb has only the in-frame clones, and not every one. The table shows about 140,000 clones, with approximately 94% occurring only once. The source material was blood. The receptor set was obtained from a man in his forties or fifties in good health. Both conserved end residues are part of each CDR3. A D gene is named only where the DNA matches it firmly. Clone size is stated in some rows and not others, as once, few, many or a class when expanded.

clone size: NA
V gene: TRBV14
D gene: NA
J gene: TRBJ2-6
CDR3 protein: CASSRGSGANVLTF
CDR3 DNA: TGTGCCAGCAGCCGCGGATCTGGGGCCAACGTCCTGACTTTC

clone size: NA
V gene: TRBV27
D gene: TRBD1
J gene: TRBJ2-7
CDR3 protein: CASSPRQGPEQYF
CDR3 DNA: TGTGCCAGCAGTCCAAGACAGGGCCCCGAGCAGTACTTC

clone size: NA
V gene: TRBV21-1
D gene: NA
J gene: TRBJ2-1
CDR3 protein: CASSKVGRRILYNEQFF
CDR3 DNA: TGTGCCAGCAGCAAAGTGGGAAGGAGGATCCTCTACAATGAGCAGTTCTTC

clone size: NA
V gene: TRBV7-3
D gene: NA
J gene: TRBJ2-1
CDR3 protein: CASSLTRDYNEQFF
CDR3 DNA: TGTGCCAGCAGCTTAACGAGGGACTACAATGAGCAGTTCTTC

clone size: NA
V gene: TRBV6-6
D gene: TRBD1
J gene: TRBJ2-7
CDR3 protein: CASTNRGHYEQYF
CDR3 DNA: TGTGCCAGCACAAACAGGGGACACTACGAGCAGTACTTC

clone size: NA
V gene: TRBV3-1/TRBV3-2
D gene: NA
J gene: TRBJ2-1
CDR3 protein: CASSQDPATYEQFF
CDR3 DNA: TGTGCCAGCAGCCAAGATCCCGCGACTTATGAGCAGTTCTTC

clone size: NA
V gene: TRBV6-5
D gene: NA
J gene: TRBJ1-1
CDR3 protein: CASKPGHRLSEAFF
CDR3 DNA: TGTGCCAGCAAGCCGGGACACCGATTGAGCGAAGCTTTCTTT

clone size: NA
V gene: TRBV5-4
D gene: NA
J gene: TRBJ2-3
CDR3 protein: CASSYFLRLSGTSTDTQYF
CDR3 DNA: TGTGCCAGCAGCTATTTTTTAAGGCTGAGCGGAACTAGCACAGATACGCAGTATTTT

clone size: NA
V gene: TRBV12-3/TRBV12-4
D gene: NA
J gene: TRBJ1-2
CDR3 protein: CASSRGGNSGYTF
CDR3 DNA: TGTGCCAGCAGTCGCGGGGGCAACTCTGGCTACACCTTC

clone size: NA
V gene: TRBV4-1
D gene: NA
J gene: TRBJ2-3
CDR3 protein: CASSQYVVSTDTQYF
CDR3 DNA: TGCGCCAGCAGCCAATATGTAGTAAGCACAGATACGCAGTATTTT

clone size: NA
V gene: TRBV3-1/TRBV3-2
D gene: TRBD1
J gene: TRBJ2-2
CDR3 protein: CASSQRQGALSAGELFF
CDR3 DNA: TGTGCCAGCAGCCAGCGACAGGGAGCCTTGTCGGCCGGGGAGCTGTTTTTT

clone size: NA
V gene: TRBV24-1
D gene: NA
J gene: TRBJ1-6
CDR3 protein: CATSRGNNSPLHF
CDR3 DNA: TGTGCCACCAGCAGGGGAAATAATTCACCCCTCCACTTT

clone size: NA
V gene: TRBV30
D gene: TRBD1
J gene: TRBJ1-5
CDR3 protein: CAWSRQGHQPQHF
CDR3 DNA: TGTGCCTGGAGTCGACAGGGCCATCAGCCCCAGCATTTT

clone size: NA
V gene: TRBV5-1
D gene: TRBD1
J gene: TRBJ2-2
CDR3 protein: CASSLVPPGQGDTGELFF
CDR3 DNA: TGCGCCAGCAGCTTGGTCCCACCGGGACAGGGGGACACCGGGGAGCTGTTTTTT

clone size: NA
V gene: TRBV7-3
D gene: NA
J gene: TRBJ2-1
CDR3 protein: CASSLTVAGYNEQFF
CDR3 DNA: TGTGCCAGCAGCTTAACGGTGGCAGGTTACAATGAGCAGTTCTTC

clone size: NA
V gene: TRBV3-1/TRBV3-2
D gene: TRBD2
J gene: TRBJ2-4
CDR3 protein: CASSPLAGPLAKNIQYF
CDR3 DNA: TGTGCCAGCAGCCCTTTAGCGGGCCCTCTAGCCAAAAACATTCAGTACTTC

clone size: NA
V gene: TRBV29-1
D gene: NA
J gene: TRBJ1-2
CDR3 protein: CSIATINYGYTF
CDR3 DNA: TGCAGCATTGCGACAATCAACTATGGCTACACCTTC

clone size: NA
V gene: TRBV4-3
D gene: TRBD1
J gene: TRBJ1-1
CDR3 protein: CASSQLLKTGGFVEAFF
CDR3 DNA: TGCGCCAGCAGCCAACTCCTAAAGACAGGGGGCTTCGTCGAAGCTTTCTTT

clone size: NA
V gene: TRBV6-6
D gene: NA
J gene: TRBJ2-3
CDR3 protein: CASSLQANTDTQYF
CDR3 DNA: TGTGCCAGCAGTTTACAGGCCAACACAGATACGCAGTATTTT

clone size: NA
V gene: TRBV15
D gene: TRBD1
J gene: TRBJ1-5
CDR3 protein: CATSIRQGPQPQHF
CDR3 DNA: TGTGCCACCAGCATCCGACAGGGGCCTCAGCCCCAGCATTTT

clone size: NA
V gene: TRBV3-1/TRBV3-2
D gene: TRBD2
J gene: TRBJ2-5
CDR3 protein: CASSQDRGGTGETQYF
CDR3 DNA: TGTGCCAGCAGCCAAGATCGCGGGGGGACGGGAGAGACCCAGTACTTC

clone size: NA
V gene: TRBV6-5
D gene: NA
J gene: TRBJ2-7
CDR3 protein: CASSLRGHEQYF
CDR3 DNA: TGTGCCAGCAGTTTGAGGGGCCACGAGCAGTACTTC

clone size: NA
V gene: TRBV4-2
D gene: TRBD2
J gene: TRBJ2-2
CDR3 protein: CASSQGRLAGRNTGELFF
CDR3 DNA: TGTGCCAGCAGCCAGGGCCGACTAGCGGGGCGGAACACCGGGGAGCTGTTTTTT

clone size: once
V gene: TRBV5-1
D gene: NA
J gene: TRBJ1-1
CDR3 protein: CASSLGAGEAFF
CDR3 DNA: TGCGCCAGCAGTTTGGGGGCAGGTGAAGCTTTCTTT

clone size: NA
V gene: TRBV7-2
D gene: NA
J gene: TRBJ1-5
CDR3 protein: CASSLSYNQPQHF
CDR3 DNA: TGTGCCAGCAGCTTAAGTTACAATCAGCCCCAGCATTTT

clone size: NA
V gene: TRBV4-2
D gene: TRBD2
J gene: TRBJ2-3
CDR3 protein: CASSQRESGTDTQYF
CDR3 DNA: TGTGCCAGCAGCCAGCGGGAGAGTGGCACAGATACGCAGTATTTT

clone size: once
V gene: TRBV19
D gene: NA
J gene: TRBJ1-5
CDR3 protein: CASSFNSNQPQHF
CDR3 DNA: TGTGCCAGTAGTTTCAATAGCAATCAGCCCCAGCATTTT

clone size: NA
V gene: TRBV11-2
D gene: TRBD2
J gene: TRBJ2-1
CDR3 protein: CASSSSGLSYNEQFF
CDR3 DNA: TGTGCCAGCAGCTCGTCGGGACTATCCTACAATGAGCAGTTCTTC

clone size: NA
V gene: TRBV30
D gene: NA
J gene: TRBJ1-2
CDR3 protein: CAWSQGSSYYGYAF
CDR3 DNA: TGTGCCTGGAGTCAGGGGTCCTCTTACTATGGCTACGCCTTC

clone size: NA
V gene: TRBV6-6
D gene: NA
J gene: TRBJ2-3
CDR3 protein: CASSQTRRRSSTDTQYF
CDR3 DNA: TGTGCCAGCAGTCAAACGCGACGGCGATCTAGCACAGATACGCAGTATTTT

clone size: NA
V gene: TRBV6-1
D gene: TRBD1
J gene: TRBJ2-7
CDR3 protein: CASSEWDSMISSYEQYF
CDR3 DNA: TGTGCCAGCAGTGAGTGGGACAGCATGATTAGCTCCTACGAGCAGTACTTC

clone size: NA
V gene: TRBV27
D gene: TRBD2
J gene: TRBJ2-3
CDR3 protein: CASSSGLAISTDTQYF
CDR3 DNA: TGTGCCAGCAGTTCCGGACTAGCGATTAGCACAGATACGCAGTATTTT

clone size: NA
V gene: TRBV5-5
D gene: NA
J gene: TRBJ2-7
CDR3 protein: CASSPVDQYEQYF
CDR3 DNA: TGTGCCAGCAGCCCAGTAGATCAGTACGAGCAGTACTTC

clone size: NA
V gene: TRBV27
D gene: NA
J gene: TRBJ2-7
CDR3 protein: CASSFDSGSYEQYF
CDR3 DNA: TGTGCCAGCAGTTTCGATAGCGGCTCCTACGAGCAGTACTTC

clone size: once
V gene: TRBV5-6
D gene: NA
J gene: TRBJ2-1
CDR3 protein: CASSLGTGTYNEQFF
CDR3 DNA: TGTGCCAGCAGCTTAGGGACGGGGACCTACAATGAGCAGTTCTTC

clone size: NA
V gene: TRBV5-1
D gene: NA
J gene: TRBJ2-3
CDR3 protein: CASSNDTTSTDTQYF
CDR3 DNA: TGCGCCAGCAGTAACGACACTACTAGCACAGATACGCAGTATTTT

clone size: NA
V gene: TRBV6-6
D gene: TRBD1
J gene: TRBJ2-7
CDR3 protein: CASSYSTNRDRGEYF
CDR3 DNA: TGTGCCAGCAGTTACTCTACAAACCGGGACAGGGGGGAATACTTC

clone size: NA
V gene: TRBV18
D gene: TRBD1
J gene: TRBJ1-1
CDR3 protein: CASSPSGTGGTTEAFF
CDR3 DNA: TGTGCCAGCTCACCTTCCGGGACAGGGGGCACCACTGAAGCTTTCTTT

clone size: NA
V gene: TRBV5-4
D gene: TRBD2
J gene: TRBJ2-7
CDR3 protein: CASSLVGGVNEQYF
CDR3 DNA: TGTGCCAGCAGCTTGGTGGGGGGGGTTAACGAGCAGTACTTC

clone size: NA
V gene: TRBV5-1
D gene: NA
J gene: TRBJ2-5
CDR3 protein: CASSLVANQETQYF
CDR3 DNA: TGCGCCAGCAGCTTGGTTGCCAACCAAGAGACCCAGTACTTC

clone size: NA
V gene: TRBV25-1
D gene: NA
J gene: TRBJ2-5
CDR3 protein: CASSEGARETQYF
CDR3 DNA: TGTGCCAGCAGTGAGGGGGCGCGGGAGACCCAGTACTTC

clone size: few
V gene: TRBV5-1
D gene: NA
J gene: TRBJ1-1
CDR3 protein: CASSLLEAEAFF
CDR3 DNA: TGCGCCAGCAGCTTATTGGAGGCTGAAGCTTTCTTT